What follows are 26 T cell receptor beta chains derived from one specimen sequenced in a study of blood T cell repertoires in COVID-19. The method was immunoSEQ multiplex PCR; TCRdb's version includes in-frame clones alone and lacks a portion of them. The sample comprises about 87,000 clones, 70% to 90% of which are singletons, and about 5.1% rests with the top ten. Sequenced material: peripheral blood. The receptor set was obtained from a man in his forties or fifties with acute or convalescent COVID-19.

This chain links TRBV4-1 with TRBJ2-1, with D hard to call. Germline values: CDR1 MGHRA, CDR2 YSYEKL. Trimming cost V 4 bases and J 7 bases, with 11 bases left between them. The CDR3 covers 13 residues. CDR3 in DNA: TGCGCCAGCAGCCTCGCCGCCGGGAATGAGCAGTTCTTC. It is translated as CASSLAAGNEQFF.

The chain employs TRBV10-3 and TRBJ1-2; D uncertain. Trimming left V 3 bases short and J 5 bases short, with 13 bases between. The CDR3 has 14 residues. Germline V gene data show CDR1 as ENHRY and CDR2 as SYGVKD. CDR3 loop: CAISDEGAEYGYTF. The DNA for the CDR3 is TGTGCCATCAGTGACGAAGGCGCGGAGTATGGCTACACCTTC.

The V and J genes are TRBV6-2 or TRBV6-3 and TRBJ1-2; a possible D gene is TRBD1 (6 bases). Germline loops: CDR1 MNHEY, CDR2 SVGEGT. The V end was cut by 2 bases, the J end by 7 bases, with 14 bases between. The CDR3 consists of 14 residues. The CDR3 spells CASSYEPTGRGYTF. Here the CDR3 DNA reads TGTGCCAGCAGTTACGAACCGACAGGACGTGGCTACACCTTC.

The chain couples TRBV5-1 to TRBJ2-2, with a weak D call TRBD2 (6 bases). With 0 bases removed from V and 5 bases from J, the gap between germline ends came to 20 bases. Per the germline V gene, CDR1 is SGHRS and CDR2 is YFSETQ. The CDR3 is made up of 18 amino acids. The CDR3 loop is CASSLGLTGTPGTGELFF. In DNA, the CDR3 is TGCGCCAGCAGCTTGGGATTAACCGGGACTCCCGGTACCGGGGAGCTGTTTTTT.

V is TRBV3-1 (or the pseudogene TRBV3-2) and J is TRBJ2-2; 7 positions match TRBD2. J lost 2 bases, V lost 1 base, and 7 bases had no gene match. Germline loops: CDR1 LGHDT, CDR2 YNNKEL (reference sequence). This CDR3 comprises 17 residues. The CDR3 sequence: CASSQVGREANTGELFF. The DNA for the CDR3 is TGTGCCAGCAGCCAAGTTGGACGGGAGGCCAACACCGGGGAGCTGTTTTTT.

The CDR3 sequence is CASSTRDTDRQFF. The CDR3, as DNA: TGTGCCAGTAGTACCCGGGACACCGACAGGCAGTTCTTC. The rearrangement links TRBV19 to TRBJ2-1, with D tentatively TRBD1 (6 bases). V was trimmed by 4 bases and J by 12 bases, leaving 16 bases between them. Germline V CDR1 and CDR2: LNHDA, SQIVND (reference sequence). This CDR3 is 13 amino acids long.

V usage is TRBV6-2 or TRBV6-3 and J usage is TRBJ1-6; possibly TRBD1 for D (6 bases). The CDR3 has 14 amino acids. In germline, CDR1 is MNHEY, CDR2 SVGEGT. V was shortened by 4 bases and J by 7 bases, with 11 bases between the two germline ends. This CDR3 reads CASSWGTGNSPLHF. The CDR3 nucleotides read TGTGCCAGCAGTTGGGGCACAGGGAATTCACCCCTCCACTTT.

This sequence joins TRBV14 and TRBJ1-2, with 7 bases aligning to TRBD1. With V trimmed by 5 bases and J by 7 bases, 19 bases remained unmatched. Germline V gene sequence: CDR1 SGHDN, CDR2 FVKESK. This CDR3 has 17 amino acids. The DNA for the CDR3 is TGTGCCAGCAGCTCCCAGCGGGGGGACAGACTGAATTCTGGCTACACCTTC. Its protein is CASSSQRGDRLNSGYTF.

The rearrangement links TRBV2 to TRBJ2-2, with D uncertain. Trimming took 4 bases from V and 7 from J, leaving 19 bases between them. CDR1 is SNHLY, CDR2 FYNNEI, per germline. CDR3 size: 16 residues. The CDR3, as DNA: TGTGCCAGCAGTGTGAGAGGCCCACCCCGCAGCGGGGAGCTGTTTTTT. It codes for CASSVRGPPRSGELFF.

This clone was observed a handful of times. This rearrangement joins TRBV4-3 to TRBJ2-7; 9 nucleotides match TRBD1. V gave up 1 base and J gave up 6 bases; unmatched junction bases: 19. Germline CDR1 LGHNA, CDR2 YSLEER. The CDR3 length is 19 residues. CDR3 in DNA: TGCGCCAGCAGCCAAGGGAGGAGTTTGGGGACAGGGATGGTAAGCGAGCAGTACTTC. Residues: CASSQGRSLGTGMVSEQYF.

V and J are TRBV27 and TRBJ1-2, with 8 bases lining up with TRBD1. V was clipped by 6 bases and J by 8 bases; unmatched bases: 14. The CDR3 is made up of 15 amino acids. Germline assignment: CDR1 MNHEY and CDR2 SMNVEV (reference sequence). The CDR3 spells CASSSIRDRWRGYTF. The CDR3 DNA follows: TGTGCCAGCAGCTCTATACGGGACAGGTGGCGCGGCTACACCTTC.

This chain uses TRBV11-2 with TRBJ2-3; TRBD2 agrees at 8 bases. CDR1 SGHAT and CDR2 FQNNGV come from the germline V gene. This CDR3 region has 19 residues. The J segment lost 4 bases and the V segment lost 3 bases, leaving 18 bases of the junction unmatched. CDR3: CASSFVSGGPNYFPDTQYF. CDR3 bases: TGTGCCAGCAGCTTTGTATCGGGAGGGCCGAATTATTTCCCAGATACGCAGTATTTT.

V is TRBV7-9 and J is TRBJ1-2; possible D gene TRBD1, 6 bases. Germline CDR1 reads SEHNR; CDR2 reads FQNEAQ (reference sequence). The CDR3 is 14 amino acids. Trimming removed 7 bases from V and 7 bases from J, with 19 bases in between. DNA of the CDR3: TGTGCCAGCACGAGGGGGTCATGGAAAGGTGGCTACACCTTC. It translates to CASTRGSWKGGYTF. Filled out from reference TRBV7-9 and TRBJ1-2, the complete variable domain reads DTGVSQNPRHKITKRGQNVTFRCDPISEHNRLYWYRQTLGQGPEFLTYFQNEAQLEKSRLLSDRFSAERPKGSFSTLEIQRTEQGDSAMYLCASTRGSWKGGYTFGSGTRLTVV.

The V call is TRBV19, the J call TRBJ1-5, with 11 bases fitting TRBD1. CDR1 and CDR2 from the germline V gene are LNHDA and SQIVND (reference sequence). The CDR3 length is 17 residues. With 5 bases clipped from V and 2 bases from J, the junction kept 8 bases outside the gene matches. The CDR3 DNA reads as TGTGCCAGTAGTGACGGGACAGGGGGAGTTGGCAATCAGCCCCAGCATTTT. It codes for CASSDGTGGVGNQPQHF.

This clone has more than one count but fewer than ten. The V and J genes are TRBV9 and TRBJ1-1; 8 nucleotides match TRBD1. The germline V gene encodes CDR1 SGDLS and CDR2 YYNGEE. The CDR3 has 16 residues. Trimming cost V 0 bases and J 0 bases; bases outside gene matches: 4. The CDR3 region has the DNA TGTGCCAGCAGCGTAGGGGCAGGGGGCCTGAACACTGAAGCTTTCTTT. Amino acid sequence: CASSVGAGGLNTEAFF. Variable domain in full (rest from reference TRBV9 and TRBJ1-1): DSGVTQTPKHLITATGQRVTLRCSPRSGDLSVYWYQQSLDQGLQFLIQYYNGEERAKGNILERFSAQQFPDLHSELNLSSLELGDSALYFCASSVGAGGLNTEAFFGQGTRLTVV.

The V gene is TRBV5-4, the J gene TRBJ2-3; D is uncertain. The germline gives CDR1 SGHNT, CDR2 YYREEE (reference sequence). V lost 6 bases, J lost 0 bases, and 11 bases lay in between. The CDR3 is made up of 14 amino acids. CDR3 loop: CASKLESSTDTQYF. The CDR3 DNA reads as TGTGCCAGCAAACTTGAGAGTAGCACAGATACGCAGTATTTT.

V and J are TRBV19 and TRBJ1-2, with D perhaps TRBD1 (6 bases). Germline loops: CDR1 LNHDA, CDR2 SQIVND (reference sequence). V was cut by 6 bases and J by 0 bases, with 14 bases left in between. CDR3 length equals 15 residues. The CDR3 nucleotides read TGTGCCAGTAGCCAGGGTACAGGGCCTAACTATGGCTACACCTTC. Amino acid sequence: CASSQGTGPNYGYTF.

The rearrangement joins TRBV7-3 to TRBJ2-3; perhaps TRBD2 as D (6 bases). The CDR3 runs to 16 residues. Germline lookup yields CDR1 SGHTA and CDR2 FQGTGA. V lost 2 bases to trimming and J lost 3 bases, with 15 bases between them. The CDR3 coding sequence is TGTGCCAGCAGCTTAGTTGGCACCGGGGGAACAGATACGCAGTATTTT. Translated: CASSLVGTGGTDTQYF.

The CDR3 spells CSASTPTGVSYEQYF. In DNA form, the CDR3 reads TGCAGTGCTAGTACCCCGACAGGAGTAAGTTACGAGCAGTACTTC. The V and J genes are TRBV20-1 and TRBJ2-7; possibly TRBD1 for D (6 bases). Germline V lookup: CDR1 DFQATT, CDR2 SNEGSKA (reference sequence). The V gene lost 3 bases and the J gene lost 4 bases, with 19 bases spanning the gap. The CDR3 consists of 15 residues.

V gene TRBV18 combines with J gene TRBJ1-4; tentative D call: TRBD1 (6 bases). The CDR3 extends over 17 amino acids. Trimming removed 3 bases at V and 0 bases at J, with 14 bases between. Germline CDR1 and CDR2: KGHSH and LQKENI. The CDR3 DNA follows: TGTGCCAGCTCACCGCCCGGGACACGGGCAACTAATGAAAAACTGTTTTTT. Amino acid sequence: CASSPPGTRATNEKLFF.

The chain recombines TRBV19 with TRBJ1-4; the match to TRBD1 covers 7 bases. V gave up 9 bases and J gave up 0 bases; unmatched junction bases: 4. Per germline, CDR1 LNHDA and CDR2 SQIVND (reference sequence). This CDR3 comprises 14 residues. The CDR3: CASRDSPTNEKLFF. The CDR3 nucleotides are TGTGCCAGCCGGGACAGCCCAACTAATGAAAAACTGTTTTTT.

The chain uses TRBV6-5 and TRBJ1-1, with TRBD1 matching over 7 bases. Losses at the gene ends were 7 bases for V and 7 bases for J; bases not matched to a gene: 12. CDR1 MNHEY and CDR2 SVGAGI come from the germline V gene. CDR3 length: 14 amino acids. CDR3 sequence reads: CASTQTGDGGEAFF. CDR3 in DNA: TGTGCCAGCACTCAAACAGGGGACGGAGGTGAAGCTTTCTTT.

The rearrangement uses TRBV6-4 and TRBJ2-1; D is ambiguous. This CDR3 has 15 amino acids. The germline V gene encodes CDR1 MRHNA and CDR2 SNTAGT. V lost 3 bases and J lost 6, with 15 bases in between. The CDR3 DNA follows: TGTGCCAGCAGTGAAGGCTTATCCCGGAGCAATGAGCAGTTCTTC. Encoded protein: CASSEGLSRSNEQFF.

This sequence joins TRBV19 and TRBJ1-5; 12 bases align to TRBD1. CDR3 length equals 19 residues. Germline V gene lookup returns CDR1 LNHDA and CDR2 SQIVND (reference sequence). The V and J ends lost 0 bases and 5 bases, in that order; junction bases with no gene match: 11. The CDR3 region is CASSIDLWDRGRPDQPQHF. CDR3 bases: TGTGCCAGTAGTATAGATCTTTGGGACAGGGGGCGCCCCGATCAGCCCCAGCATTTT.

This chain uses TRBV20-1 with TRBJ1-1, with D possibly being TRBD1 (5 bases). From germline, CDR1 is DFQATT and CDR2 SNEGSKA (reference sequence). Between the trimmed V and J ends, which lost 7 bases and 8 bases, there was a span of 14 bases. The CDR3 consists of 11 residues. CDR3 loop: CSVPRQREAFF. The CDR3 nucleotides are TGCAGTGTCCCCCGACAGCGAGAAGCTTTCTTT.

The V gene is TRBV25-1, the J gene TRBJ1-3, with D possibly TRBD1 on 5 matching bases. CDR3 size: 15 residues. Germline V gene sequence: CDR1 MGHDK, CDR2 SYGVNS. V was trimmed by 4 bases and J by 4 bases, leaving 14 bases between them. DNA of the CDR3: TGTGCCAGCAGTGTAGGGGATACGGTCGGAAACACCATATATTTT. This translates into CASSVGDTVGNTIYF.